Listed here are 27 T cell receptor beta chains from one sample, sequenced in a study of blood T cell repertoires in COVID-19. Repertoires were generated with immunoSEQ multiplex PCR, while TCRdb's copy carries only in-frame clones and drops some. The table includes approximately 77,000 clones, 85% detected once. The sample was peripheral blood. The receptors come from a man aged 45-60 years with COVID-19, enrolled during active disease.

This clone has just a few counts. This sequence joins TRBV7-3 and TRBJ1-2; maybe TRBD1 (6 bases). V lost 2 bases and J lost 4, with 11 bases in between. The germline V gene has CDR1 SGHTA and CDR2 FQGTGA. CDR3 length: 14 amino acids. The CDR3 DNA is TGTGCCAGCAGCTTAGGGGACACCCGCTATGGCTACACCTTC. Translating it yields CASSLGDTRYGYTF.

This chain links TRBV5-1 with TRBJ1-1; 12 nucleotides align to TRBD1. With V trimmed by 3 bases and J by 4 bases, 7 bases remained unmatched. Germline V gene sequence: CDR1 SGHRS, CDR2 YFSETQ. CDR3 length: 16 residues. CDR3 region: CASSSGTGGRSTEAFF. CDR3 bases: TGCGCCAGCAGCTCGGGGACAGGGGGCAGAAGCACTGAAGCTTTCTTT.

V and J are TRBV11-2 and TRBJ1-6, with a possible D match to TRBD1 (6 bases). The CDR3 runs to 14 residues. The V end was cut by 1 base, the J end by 9 bases, with 10 bases between. The germline V gene encodes CDR1 SGHAT and CDR2 FQNNGV. CDR3 loop: CASSLGRQVSPLHF. The CDR3 region has the DNA TGTGCCAGCAGCTTAGGGAGACAGGTTTCACCCCTCCACTTT.

This chain links TRBV7-2 with TRBJ2-7; 10 positions match TRBD2. The CDR3 runs to 16 residues. With 5 bases clipped from V and 3 bases from J, the junction kept 10 bases outside the gene matches. Per the germline V gene, CDR1 is SGHTA and CDR2 is FQGNSA. The CDR3 here is CASSPPAWTSGYEQYF. The CDR3 coding sequence is TGTGCCAGCAGCCCCCCGGCCTGGACTAGCGGCTACGAGCAGTACTTC. The full variable domain, in which reference TRBV7-2 and TRBJ2-7 provide the parts outside the CDR3, is GAGVSQSPSNKVTEKGKDVELRCDPISGHTALYWYRQSLGQGLEFLIYFQGNSAPDKSGLPSDRFSAERTGGSVSTLTIQRTQQEDSAVYLCASSPPAWTSGYEQYFGPGTRLTVT.

DNA of the CDR3: TGTGCCAGCGCCTACCCTGGGACAGGGTTAAAAGGGGCCAACGTCCTGACTTTC. Amino acid sequence: CASAYPGTGLKGANVLTF. The genes are TRBV2 and TRBJ2-6, with TRBD1 matching 9 bases. The CDR3 totals 18 residues. Germline V gene data show CDR1 as SNHLY and CDR2 as FYNNEI. V trimming: 8 bases; J trimming: 4 bases; junction bases outside the gene matches: 15.

The rearrangement links TRBV19 to TRBJ2-3, with D perhaps matching TRBD2 (6 bases). The CDR3 sequence is 15 residues long. The V and J ends lost 3 bases and 4 bases respectively, with 14 bases between them. Germline V gene sequence: CDR1 LNHDA, CDR2 SQIVND (reference sequence). The CDR3 protein is CASSIGGSDADTQYF. The CDR3 DNA reads as TGTGCCAGTAGTATTGGAGGGAGTGACGCAGATACGCAGTATTTT. The full variable domain, in which reference TRBV19 and TRBJ2-3 provide the parts outside the CDR3, is DGGITQSPKYLFRKEGQNVTLSCEQNLNHDAMYWYRQDPGQGLRLIYYSQIVNDFQKGDIAEGYSVSREKKESFPLTVTSAQKNPTAFYLCASSIGGSDADTQYFGPGTRLTVL.

This sequence joins TRBV19 and TRBJ2-2, with 7 bases aligning to TRBD2. V was pared by 6 bases and J by 4 bases, with 8 bases of the junction left unmatched. The CDR3 runs 15 residues. Germline V gene sequence: CDR1 LNHDA, CDR2 SQIVND (reference sequence). CDR3 DNA sequence: TGTGCCAGTAGATGGGGGGGTCGAAGCACCGGGGAGCTGTTTTTT. This encodes CASRWGGRSTGELFF.

The gene calls are TRBV28 and TRBJ1-3, with D perhaps matching TRBD1 (5 bases). Trimming shortened V by 5 bases and J by 3 bases, and 14 bases separated the two germline ends. Germline CDR1 and CDR2: MDHEN and SYDVKM. The CDR3 runs to 15 residues. CDR3 sequence: CASSRRGVGGNTIYF. The CDR3 coding sequence is TGTGCCAGCAGTCGGAGGGGAGTCGGTGGAAACACCATATATTTT. Looking up the rest from reference TRBV28 and TRBJ1-3 gives the full variable domain: DVKVTQSSRYLVKRTGEKVFLECVQDMDHENMFWYRQDPGLGLRLIYFSYDVKMKEKGDIPEGYSVSREKKERFSLILESASTNQTSMYLCASSRRGVGGNTIYFGEGSWLTVV.

The chain employs TRBV3-1 (or the pseudogene TRBV3-2) and TRBJ2-7, with 9 bases that match TRBD1. The V gene's germline CDR1 is LGHDT and CDR2 YNNKEL (reference sequence). J was trimmed by 6 bases and V by 2 bases; bases with no gene match: 5. This CDR3 comprises 14 residues. CDR3 protein: CASSQTGQGIEQYF. The CDR3, as DNA: TGTGCCAGCAGCCAAACGGGACAGGGTATCGAGCAGTACTTC.

V is TRBV18 and J is TRBJ2-5; D remains unclear. The V gene's germline CDR1 is KGHSH and CDR2 LQKENI. Trimming left V 3 bases short and J 1 base short, with 6 bases between. This CDR3 is built from 13 residues. The CDR3 region has the DNA TGTGCCAGCTCACCGCAGCGCCAAGAGACCCAGTACTTC. This codes for CASSPQRQETQYF.

The rearrangement links TRBV7-6 to TRBJ2-5; TRBD2 matches 7 bases. CDR3 length: 14 residues. The trim removed 5 bases at V and 2 bases at J, leaving 5 bases unmatched. CDR1 is SGHVS and CDR2 is FNYEAQ in the germline V gene. The CDR3 loop reads CASSPAGIQETQYF. The DNA of the CDR3 is TGTGCCAGCAGCCCAGCGGGGATTCAAGAGACCCAGTACTTC.

The CDR3, as DNA: TGTGCCACCGACAGGGGGCTCGGCTACACCTTC. This translates into CATDRGLGYTF. The chain recombines TRBV28 with TRBJ1-2, with TRBD1 identical over 10 bases. The CDR3 has 11 amino acids. Germline CDR1 MDHEN, CDR2 SYDVKM. V lost 10 bases, J lost 8 bases, and 4 bases stayed unmatched.

This sequence joins TRBV6-6 and TRBJ1-5, with D maybe TRBD1 (5 bases). Germline CDR1 MNHNY, CDR2 SVGAGI (reference sequence). V lost 7 bases, J lost 6 bases, and 7 bases lay in between. This CDR3 comprises 11 residues. The CDR3 is CASKGAQPQHF. The DNA for the CDR3 is TGTGCCAGCAAAGGGGCTCAGCCCCAGCATTTT.

For this clone: Additional DNA sequences in this sample encode the identical CDR3. The chain has TRBV3-1 (or the pseudogene TRBV3-2) and TRBJ2-7, with TRBD2 matching 7 bases. This CDR3 comprises 13 residues. Germline V gene data show CDR1 as LGHDT and CDR2 as YNNKEL (reference sequence). After removal of 1 base from V and 7 bases from J, the junction contained 4 bases not matched to a gene. This CDR3 reads CASSQGLAGEQYF. CDR3 nucleotide sequence: TGTGCCAGCAGCCAAGGACTAGCAGGAGAGCAGTACTTC.

This clone appeared once. This chain joins TRBV29-1 and TRBJ1-1, with a possible D match to TRBD1 (5 bases). The CDR3 runs 13 residues. Germline loops: CDR1 SQVTM, CDR2 ANQGSEA. V was trimmed by 6 bases and J by 4 bases, leaving 15 bases between them. This CDR3 is CSVAETASTEAFF. In DNA, the CDR3 is TGCAGCGTGGCAGAGACAGCAAGCACTGAAGCTTTCTTT.

In nucleotides, the CDR3 is TGTGCCAGCAATAGCGGGGACGAGCAGTACTTC. It is translated as CASNSGDEQYF. The rearrangement joins TRBV6-4 to TRBJ2-7, with TRBD2 matching over 8 bases. This CDR3 has 11 amino acids. V was clipped by 7 bases and J by 5 bases; unmatched bases: 1. CDR1 is MRHNA and CDR2 is SNTAGT in the germline V gene.

The J gene is TRBJ2-7, the V gene TRBV27; TRBD1 matches at 7 bases. The germline V gene encodes CDR1 MNHEY and CDR2 SMNVEV (reference sequence). This CDR3 region has 13 residues. V was clipped by 2 bases and J by 4 bases; unmatched bases: 2. The chain's CDR3 is CASSLNRGYEQYF. CDR3 nucleotides: TGTGCCAGCAGTTTAAACAGGGGATACGAGCAGTACTTC.

This clone has only one observation. The chain links TRBV18 to TRBJ2-7; possibly TRBD2 for D (5 bases). V shed 3 bases and J shed 0 bases, with 18 bases lying between them. The CDR3 is made up of 17 amino acids. Germline lookup yields CDR1 KGHSH and CDR2 LQKENI. CDR3 loop: CASSPLNSGRLSYEQYF. The CDR3 nucleotides read TGTGCCAGCTCACCTTTGAATTCGGGGAGACTCTCCTACGAGCAGTACTTC.

The chain employs TRBV30 and TRBJ1-3; 7 positions agree with TRBD1. CDR1 and CDR2 from the germline V gene are GTSNPN and SVGIG (reference sequence). The CDR3 length is 14 residues. The junction had 7 bases not matched to a gene; V was cut back by 3 bases and J by 5 bases. The CDR3 sequence is CAWRRGGIRNTIYF. For the CDR3, the DNA is TGTGCCTGGAGAAGAGGGGGCATTCGAAACACCATATATTTT.

The CDR3 is CASRRKGGTTNEKLFF. The CDR3 DNA sequence: TGTGCCAGCCGCCGGAAGGGGGGGACAACTAATGAAAAACTGTTTTTT. V gene TRBV2 combines with J gene TRBJ1-4; possibly TRBD1 for D (6 bases). Trimming pared 8 bases from V and 0 bases from J, leaving 16 bases between. CDR1 is SNHLY, CDR2 FYNNEI, per germline. The CDR3 runs 16 residues.

This rearrangement joins TRBV28 to TRBJ1-1, with D maybe TRBD1 (5 bases). CDR1 is MDHEN and CDR2 is SYDVKM in the germline V gene. The V end was cut by 1 base, the J end by 5 bases, with 11 bases between. CDR3 size: 14 residues. The CDR3 here is CASSLLGQRTEAFF. The CDR3 region has the DNA TGTGCCAGCAGTTTATTGGGGCAGAGAACTGAAGCTTTCTTT.

DNA of the CDR3: TGCAGCGTCGGCGGGACAGGGGGCACTGAAGCTTTCTTT. The encoded protein is CSVGGTGGTEAFF. The chain recombines TRBV29-1 with TRBJ1-1, with TRBD1 matching 11 bases. This CDR3 spans 13 amino acids. In germline, CDR1 is SQVTM, CDR2 ANQGSEA. With V trimmed by 6 bases and J by 4 bases, 4 bases remained unmatched.

This chain connects TRBV24-1 to TRBJ2-1, with no clear D. V gave up 4 bases and J gave up 7 bases, with 10 bases separating them. This CDR3 comprises 13 residues. Germline V CDR1 and CDR2: KGHDR, SFDVKD. Here the CDR3 reads CATSDPPLNEQFF. Written as DNA, the CDR3 is TGTGCCACCAGTGACCCACCCCTAAATGAGCAGTTCTTC.

The chain links TRBV28 to TRBJ2-7; D unresolved. CDR3 size: 14 residues. The germline V and J ends were trimmed by 6 bases and 3 bases, with 15 bases remaining between them. The V gene's germline CDR1 is MDHEN and CDR2 SYDVKM. The CDR3 DNA sequence: TGTGCCAGCAGCCCCAATCAGGCCAGCTACGAGCAGTACTTC. Protein product: CASSPNQASYEQYF.

This clone was picked up a small number of times. The chain is built from TRBV28 and TRBJ2-1; a possible D gene is TRBD2 (6 bases). V shed 6 bases and J shed 0 bases, with 12 bases lying between them. This CDR3 has 15 amino acids. Germline V gene sequence: CDR1 MDHEN, CDR2 SYDVKM. The CDR3 DNA reads as TGTGCCAGCAGGGCGGGATTGAGCTCCTACAATGAGCAGTTCTTC. Its protein product is CASRAGLSSYNEQFF.

The rearrangement links TRBV9 to TRBJ1-2, with D hard to call. Germline loops: CDR1 SGDLS, CDR2 YYNGEE. Trimming shortened V by 4 bases and J by 2 bases, and 18 bases separated the two germline ends. This CDR3 is built from 16 residues. This CDR3 is CASSPPLESLNYGYTF. CDR3 sequence (DNA): TGTGCCAGCAGCCCTCCGCTGGAGAGCTTAAACTATGGCTACACCTTC.

The V gene is TRBV14, the J gene TRBJ1-1, with TRBD1 as a possible D gene (5 bases). CDR1 is SGHDN and CDR2 is FVKESK in the germline V gene. V dropped 8 bases and J dropped 0 bases, with 10 bases sitting between them. The CDR3 is 13 residues long. The CDR3 nucleotides read TGTGCCAGCTCGGGGGAGCTGAACACTGAAGCTTTCTTT. Its translation: CASSGELNTEAFF.